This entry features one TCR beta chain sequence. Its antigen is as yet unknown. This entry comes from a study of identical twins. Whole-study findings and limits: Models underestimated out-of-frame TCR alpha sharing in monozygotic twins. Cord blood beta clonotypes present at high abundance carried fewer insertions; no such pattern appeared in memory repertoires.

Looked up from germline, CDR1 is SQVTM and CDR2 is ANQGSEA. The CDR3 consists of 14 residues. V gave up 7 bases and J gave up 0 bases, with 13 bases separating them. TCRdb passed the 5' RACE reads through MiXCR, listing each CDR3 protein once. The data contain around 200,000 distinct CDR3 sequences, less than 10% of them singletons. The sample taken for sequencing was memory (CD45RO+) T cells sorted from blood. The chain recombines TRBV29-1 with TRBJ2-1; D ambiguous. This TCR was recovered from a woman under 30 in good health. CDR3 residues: CSAFKVSSYNEQFF. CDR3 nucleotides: TGCAGCGCGTTTAAGGTGAGCTCCTACAATGAGCAGTTCTTC.